Following are 3 T cell receptor beta chains from one sample sequenced in a study of blood T cell repertoires in COVID-19. Sequencing used immunoSEQ multiplex PCR; TCRdb keeps in-frame clones, though not all of them. Among about 270,000 clones listed, approximately 89% were seen once. The sequencing input was PBMCs or T cells enriched from blood (not recorded which). All receptors derive from a man aged 35 to 55 who had been exposed to COVID-19.

The V gene is TRBV6-4, the J gene TRBJ1-2, with 7 bases fitting TRBD1. CDR3 length: 16 residues. With V trimmed by 6 bases and J by 3 bases, 13 bases remained unmatched. Germline V gene sequence: CDR1 MRHNA, CDR2 SNTAGT. The CDR3 DNA reads as TGTGCCAGCAGCCCAGGGGGACTGAAGACCCACTATGGCTACACCTTC. Translating it yields CASSPGGLKTHYGYTF.

This clone has just one count. J is TRBJ2-1 and V is TRBV3-1 (or the pseudogene TRBV3-2); unclear D gene. The CDR3 is 14 amino acids. Germline V gene lookup returns CDR1 LGHDT and CDR2 YNNKEL (reference sequence). V lost 3 bases and J 1 base, leaving 7 bases between the germline ends. CDR3 amino acids: CASSHAGSYNEQFF. CDR3 nucleotides: TGTGCCAGCAGCCACGCAGGATCCTACAATGAGCAGTTCTTC.

V and J are TRBV11-3 and TRBJ2-7; no clear D gene. In germline, CDR1 is SGHNT, CDR2 YENEEA. The CDR3 has 16 residues. V lost 2 bases to trimming and J lost 4 bases, with 18 bases between them. The CDR3 reads CASSLRPGYSPYEQYF. CDR3 in DNA: TGTGCCAGCAGCTTACGTCCAGGATATTCCCCTTACGAGCAGTACTTC. The full variable domain, rest sourced from reference TRBV11-3 and TRBJ2-7, is EAGVVQSPRYKIIEKKQPVAFWCNPISGHNTLYWYLQNLGQGPELLIRYENEEAVDDSQLPKDRFSAERLKGVDSTLKIQPAELGDSAVYLCASSLRPGYSPYEQYFGPGTRLTVT.